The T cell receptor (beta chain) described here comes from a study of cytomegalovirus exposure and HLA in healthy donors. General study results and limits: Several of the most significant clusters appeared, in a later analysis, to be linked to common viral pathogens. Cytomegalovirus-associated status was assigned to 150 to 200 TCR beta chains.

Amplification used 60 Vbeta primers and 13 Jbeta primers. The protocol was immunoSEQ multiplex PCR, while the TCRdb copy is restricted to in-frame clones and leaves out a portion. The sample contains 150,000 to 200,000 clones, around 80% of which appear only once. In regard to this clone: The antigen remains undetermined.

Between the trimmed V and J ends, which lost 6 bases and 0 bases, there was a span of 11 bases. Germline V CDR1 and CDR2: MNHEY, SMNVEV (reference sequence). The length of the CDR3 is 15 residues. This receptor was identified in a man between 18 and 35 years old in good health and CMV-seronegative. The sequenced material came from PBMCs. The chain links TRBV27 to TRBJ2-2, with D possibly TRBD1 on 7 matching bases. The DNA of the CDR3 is TGTGCCAGCAGATCAGGGGGGCCGAACACCGGGGAGCTGTTTTTT. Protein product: CASRSGGPNTGELFF.